This T cell receptor beta chain derives from a study of human T cells and chemical hapten exposure. Study outcomes and limitations: TCRs at a frequency above 1 in 1000 stayed unchanged with DPC sensitization. Alopecia affected the donors, so their immune response may differ from healthy people's.

TCRdb independently ran MiXCR on the RACE reads; one entry per CDR3 protein. The table records under 200,000 distinct CDR3 sequences, almost 30% of them present only once. Time point given: pre-sensitization, week 0. Documented treatment: therapeutic diphenylcyclopropenone sensitization with weekly scalp DPC. Researchers extracted total RNA from unfractionated whole blood. This clonotype was picked up a small number of times. Its specificity is unknown. This TCR derives from a woman under 40 with alopecia areata. Some clones in this sample may be carry-over from other donors' samples. Sequenced material: whole blood, taken in connection with sensitization to the hapten diphenylcyclopropenone (DPC).

The CDR3: CASPSREKNQPQHF. As DNA, the CDR3 is TGTGCCAGCCCATCTCGGGAGAAAAATCAGCCCCAGCATTTT. This chain joins TRBV7-3 and TRBJ1-5; D is uncertain. The CDR3 has 14 amino acids. V was cut by 8 bases and J by 4 bases, with 15 bases left in between. Germline V gives CDR1 SGHTA, CDR2 FQGTGA. The whole variable domain, remainder taken from reference TRBV7-3 and TRBJ1-5, is GAGVSQTPSNKVTEKGKYVELRCDPISGHTALYWYRQSLGQGPEFLIYFQGTGAADDSGLPNDRFFAVRPEGSVSTLKIQRTERGDSAVYLCASPSREKNQPQHFGDGTRLSIL.